The 21 T cell receptor beta chains below come from one sample, sequenced in a study of early T cells in non-severe SARS-CoV-2 infection. Using its own MiXCR run on the 5' RACE reads, TCRdb lists one record per CDR3 protein. Found here are tens of thousands of distinct CDR3 sequences, 8.7% of them singletons; the top ten hold under 4.5%. The material was whole blood, obtained at baseline. These receptors originate from an adult who was a healthcare worker with PCR-confirmed SARS-CoV-2 infection or an uninfected control (not recorded which).

This clonotype was picked up a small number of times. V usage is TRBV6-1 and J usage is TRBJ2-5; 7 nucleotides agree with TRBD1. Germline assignment: CDR1 MNHNS and CDR2 SASEGT. V dropped 4 bases and J dropped 1; count of bases not matched to a gene: 6. The CDR3 covers 15 residues. CDR3 region: CASSALTGSQETQYF. CDR3 DNA: TGTGCCAGCAGTGCTCTGACAGGGAGCCAAGAGACCCAGTACTTC.

In its sample, this clonotype was seen a few times. CDR3 protein: CASSLGGGGAGEQYF. The CDR3 DNA reads TGTGCCAGCAGCTTAGGAGGAGGGGGAGCGGGCGAGCAGTACTTC. The chain couples TRBV7-9 to TRBJ2-7, with D perhaps given as TRBD1 or TRBD2 (6 bases each). Germline lookup yields CDR1 SEHNR and CDR2 FQNEAQ (reference sequence). The CDR3 is 15 amino acids. V shed 1 base and J shed 6 bases, with 16 bases lying between them.

The sample holds many counts of this clonotype. The genes are TRBV20-1 and TRBJ2-5, with D perhaps TRBD2 (5 bases). The CDR3 is 15 amino acids. CDR1 and CDR2 (germline): DFQATT, SNEGSKA (reference sequence). Deletions cut 4 bases from V and 5 bases from J, with 20 bases between. CDR3 bases: TGCAGTGCTAAACTAGGTTCCTCGACGATGGAGACCCAGTACTTC. It specifies CSAKLGSSTMETQYF.

The rearrangement links TRBV5-4 to TRBJ2-1; D might be TRBD2 (6 bases). Germline V gene lookup returns CDR1 SGHNT and CDR2 YYREEE (reference sequence). The V gene lost 2 bases and the J gene lost 3 bases, with 12 bases spanning the gap. The CDR3 runs 15 residues. CDR3 nucleotides: TGTGCCAGCAGCTTCGGGACTGGGGACTACAATGAGCAGTTCTTC. Translation gives CASSFGTGDYNEQFF.

There are many counts of this clonotype. The chain has TRBV6-1 and TRBJ2-1; 12 bases map to TRBD2. The CDR3 is 15 residues long. Germline V gene sequence: CDR1 MNHNS, CDR2 SASEGT. V trimming: 2 bases; J trimming: 6 bases; junction bases outside the gene matches: 2. CDR3 sequence: CASSELLAGGNEQFF. The DNA for the CDR3 is TGTGCCAGCAGTGAACTACTAGCGGGGGGCAATGAGCAGTTCTTC.

This clonotype showed up just a few times. The chain combines TRBV4-2 with TRBJ2-2, with 9 nucleotides matching TRBD2. V lost 0 bases, J lost 3 bases, and 11 bases stayed unmatched. This CDR3 has 19 amino acids. The germline V gene has CDR1 LGHNA and CDR2 YNFKEQ. The CDR3: CASSQDALAGVLDTGELFF. CDR3 nucleotides: TGTGCCAGCAGCCAAGATGCGTTAGCGGGGGTCCTGGACACCGGGGAGCTGTTTTTT.

This clonotype was seen many times. The chain carries TRBV29-1 and TRBJ2-3, with D possibly matching TRBD1 (5 bases). The CDR3 runs to 16 residues. V was trimmed by 8 bases and J by 1 base, leaving 22 bases between them. The germline gives CDR1 SQVTM, CDR2 ANQGSEA. Here the CDR3 reads CSMKDPDIRGTDTQYF. CDR3 DNA: TGCAGCATGAAAGACCCGGACATCAGGGGCACAGATACGCAGTATTTT.

The J gene is TRBJ1-1, the V gene TRBV6-5; TRBD1 might be the D (6 bases). The CDR3 runs to 13 residues. The germline V gene encodes CDR1 MNHEY and CDR2 SVGAGI. V was shortened by 4 bases and J by 4 bases, with 10 bases between the two germline ends. In nucleotides, the CDR3 is TGTGCCAGCAGTTCCACGACAGGCACTGAAGCTTTCTTT. It yields the protein CASSSTTGTEAFF.

This clonotype has only a few counts. The rearrangement links TRBV27 to TRBJ1-6, with D unresolved. The CDR3 loop spans 13 amino acids. CDR1 and CDR2 from the germline V gene are MNHEY and SMNVEV (reference sequence). V was clipped by 2 bases and J by 4 bases, with 3 bases between them. CDR3 residues: CASSLQYNSPLHF. The DNA for the CDR3 is TGTGCCAGCAGTTTACAATATAATTCACCCCTCCACTTT.

The chain employs TRBV12-3 or TRBV12-4 and TRBJ2-7; either TRBD1 or TRBD2 may supply D (5 bases each). V lost 3 bases to trimming and J lost 0 bases, with 9 bases between them. The CDR3 contains 14 residues. CDR3 sequence reads: CASSLGDGSYEQYF. The CDR3 DNA reads as TGTGCCAGCAGTTTGGGGGACGGCTCCTACGAGCAGTACTTC.

The sample holds a few counts of this clonotype. The chain couples TRBV11-2 to TRBJ2-2, with a weak D call TRBD1 (6 bases). The V end lost 3 bases, the J end lost 5 bases, and 7 bases lay between the germline ends. This CDR3 region has 13 residues. Germline-derived CDR1 and CDR2 are SGHAT and FQNNGV. The CDR3 DNA follows: TGTGCCAGCAGCTTGGGACATACCGGGGAGCTGTTTTTT. Amino acid sequence: CASSLGHTGELFF. The full variable domain, in which reference TRBV11-2 and TRBJ2-2 provide the parts outside the CDR3, is EAGVAQSPRYKIIEKRQSVAFWCNPISGHATLYWYQQILGQGPKLLIQFQNNGVVDDSQLPKDRFSAERLKGVDSTLKIQPAKLEDSAVYLCASSLGHTGELFFGEGSRLTVL.

There are a few counts of this clonotype. The J gene is TRBJ1-4, the V gene TRBV6-6, with 10 bases identical to TRBD1. This CDR3 comprises 16 residues. After removal of 2 bases from V and 5 bases from J, the junction contained 5 bases not matched to a gene. CDR1 is MNHNY and CDR2 is SVGAGI in the germline V gene (reference sequence). Written as DNA, the CDR3 is TGTGCCAGCAGTTACCCCGGGACAGGGGAAAATGAAAAACTGTTTTTT. It is translated as CASSYPGTGENEKLFF.

The chain uses TRBV9 and TRBJ2-5, with D possibly TRBD2 on 5 matching bases. This CDR3 is built from 15 residues. Germline values: CDR1 SGDLS, CDR2 YYNGEE. The DNA of the CDR3 is TGTCCCCAGCAGCCCCTTTCCGGGGTAGAAGAGACCCAGTACTTC. This sequence encodes CPQQPLSGVEETQYF. Full variable domain (outside the CDR3, taken from reference TRBV9 and TRBJ2-5): DSGVTQTPKHLITATGQRVTLRCSPRSGDLSVYWYQQSLDQGLQFLIQYYNGEERAKGNILERFSAQQFPDLHSELNLSSLELGDSALYFCPQQPLSGVEETQYFGPGTRLLVL.

This clonotype was detected only a few times. This chain uses TRBV5-1 with TRBJ2-1, with D tentatively TRBD1 (6 bases). Germline CDR1 reads SGHRS; CDR2 reads YFSETQ. The CDR3 loop spans 14 amino acids. With 4 bases removed from V and 1 base from J, the gap between germline ends came to 9 bases. The CDR3 spells CASSQQGSYNEQFF. CDR3 DNA: TGCGCCAGCAGCCAACAGGGTTCCTACAATGAGCAGTTCTTC.

This clonotype was counted many times. This chain joins TRBV9 and TRBJ2-2, with 11 nucleotides matching TRBD2. This CDR3 contains 18 residues. Unmatched junction bases numbered 10, after V lost 3 bases and J lost 3 bases. From germline, CDR1 is SGDLS and CDR2 YYNGEE. The CDR3 sequence is CASSGLLTGLADTGELFF. In DNA form, the CDR3 reads TGTGCCAGCAGCGGCCTATTAACGGGACTAGCGGACACCGGGGAGCTGTTTTTT.

This clonotype was detected only a few times. The gene calls are TRBV9 and TRBJ1-1; TRBD1 matches at 8 bases. V trimming: 4 bases; J trimming: 3 bases; junction bases outside the gene matches: 2. The CDR3 totals 13 residues. Germline lookup yields CDR1 SGDLS and CDR2 YYNGEE. CDR3 sequence reads: CASSIQGDTEAFF. The CDR3 coding sequence is TGTGCCAGCAGCATACAGGGGGACACTGAAGCTTTCTTT. Full variable domain (remainder filled in from reference TRBV9 and TRBJ1-1): DSGVTQTPKHLITATGQRVTLRCSPRSGDLSVYWYQQSLDQGLQFLIQYYNGEERAKGNILERFSAQQFPDLHSELNLSSLELGDSALYFCASSIQGDTEAFFGQGTRLTVV.

This clonotype was seen ten or more times. V and J are TRBV19 and TRBJ1-2, with a possible D match to TRBD1 (5 bases). The CDR3 totals 11 residues. Germline V gene sequence: CDR1 LNHDA, CDR2 SQIVND (reference sequence). Trimming cost V 6 bases and J 8 bases, with 10 bases left between them. DNA of the CDR3: TGTGCCAGTAGGCAGGGTTGGGGCTACACCTTC. Translating it yields CASRQGWGYTF.

This clonotype was found many times. V usage is TRBV7-8 and J usage is TRBJ2-4, with 7 bases matching TRBD2. Germline values: CDR1 SGHVS, CDR2 FQNEAQ. The ends lost 3 bases at V and 9 bases at J; junction bases unmatched: 8. CDR3 size: 14 residues. The CDR3 nucleotides read TGTGCCAGCAGCTTCTCAGCGGGAAGGGGCATTCAGTACTTC. This sequence encodes CASSFSAGRGIQYF.

Only a few counts were recorded for this clonotype. The V and J genes are TRBV6-5 and TRBJ2-7; either TRBD1 or TRBD2 may supply D (7 bases each). Germline V gene data show CDR1 as MNHEY and CDR2 as SVGAGI. V lost 7 bases to trimming and J lost 0 bases, with 16 bases between them. The CDR3 sequence is 15 residues long. CDR3 bases: TGTGCCAGCAAAGGGGGCCTAGCGGTCTCCTACGAGCAGTACTTC. It yields the protein CASKGGLAVSYEQYF.

The rearrangement joins TRBV3-1 to TRBJ1-3; the D is unclear. The germline V gene encodes CDR1 LGHDT and CDR2 YNNKEL (reference sequence). Trimming took off 5 bases at V and 0 bases at J, with 11 bases between the two ends. The CDR3 contains 15 residues. This chain's CDR3 is CASSTHGYSGNTIYF. The CDR3 region has the DNA TGTGCCAGCAGCACCCACGGCTACTCTGGAAACACCATATATTTT. Together with reference TRBV3-1 and TRBJ1-3, the CDR3 gives the full variable domain: DTAVSQTPKYLVTQMGNDKSIKCEQNLGHDTMYWYKQDSKKFLKIMFSYNNKELIINETVPNRFSPKSPDKAHLNLHINSLELGDSAVYFCASSTHGYSGNTIYFGEGSWLTVV.

This clonotype was found many times. The chain carries TRBV12-3 or TRBV12-4 and TRBJ2-7; D is perhaps TRBD2 (6 bases). This CDR3 region has 12 residues. Trimming shortened V by 3 bases and J by 6 bases, and 9 bases separated the two germline ends. The CDR3 loop is CASSFSGVEQYF. CDR3 DNA: TGTGCCAGCAGTTTTTCGGGGGTCGAGCAGTACTTC.